This entry is about one T cell receptor (beta chain). The authors' processing: Counts of nucleated cells, estimated from reference gene primer amplification, were obtained. The table came from immunoSEQ multiplex PCR; TCRdb's copy has only in-frame clones and leaves some out. Clone size and V and J calls were adopted from that table, with D and trimming inferred from the DNA. The sample comprises tens of thousands of clones, about 90% of which are singletons, and 6.3% rests with the top ten. The sample belongs to a study of blood T cell repertoires in COVID-19. What was sequenced was peripheral blood. The clonotype comes from a woman of 80 years or more with active COVID-19.

DNA of the CDR3: TGTGCCAGCAGTCGGGGACAAGGCGGCGACTTTAGCAATCAGCCCCAGCATTTT. Its translation is CASSRGQGGDFSNQPQHF. V and J are TRBV11-2 and TRBJ1-5, with D possibly TRBD1 on 6 matching bases. This CDR3 comprises 18 residues. The germline V gene has CDR1 SGHAT and CDR2 FQNNGV. Between the trimmed V and J ends, which lost 6 bases and 0 bases, there was a span of 21 bases.